Shown below are 20 T cell receptor beta chains from a single sample sequenced in a study of Graves' ophthalmopathy and Graves' hyperthyroidism. Amplified TCR beta CDR3 regions were obtained using RNA transcripts as template. HTBI primers were used in a first-round RT-PCR, which preceded a second-round multiplex PCR. Using its own MiXCR run on the multiplex PCR reads, TCRdb lists one record per CDR3 protein. This table has about 1.2 million distinct CDR3 sequences, about two fifths appearing once. The sample taken for sequencing was peripheral blood or thyroid tissue (not recorded which). These TCRs come from an adult man with Graves' hyperthyroidism.

This clonotype was counted ten times or more. CDR3 bases: TGTGCCACCAGCAGAGATCTGTCCCAGCCCCAGCATTTT. Its translation is CATSRDLSQPQHF. V gene TRBV15 combines with J gene TRBJ1-5; the D is unclear. Germline V CDR1 and CDR2: LNHNV, YYDKDF (reference sequence). V was trimmed by 0 bases and J by 7 bases, leaving 7 bases between them. The CDR3 covers 13 residues.

The chain carries TRBV28 and TRBJ2-7; D uncertain. Germline loops: CDR1 MDHEN, CDR2 SYDVKM. The CDR3 runs 11 residues. V lost 10 bases, J lost 0 bases, and 7 bases lay in between. In DNA form, the CDR3 reads TGTGCCACCTTCGGCTCCTACGAGCAGTACTTC. This encodes CATFGSYEQYF.

V is TRBV12-3 or TRBV12-4 and J is TRBJ1-1; D might be TRBD1 (5 bases). This CDR3 has 14 residues. The V end was cut by 5 bases, the J end by 9 bases, with 19 bases between. The CDR3 sequence: CASSQVGDDSKAFF. The CDR3 DNA sequence: TGTGCCAGCAGTCAAGTAGGGGATGACAGCAAAGCTTTCTTT.

A remark on this clonotype: An end of the junction does not agree with germline; a read error may underlie this. V is TRBV5-1 and J is TRBJ1-2; maybe TRBD1 (5 bases). The germline gives CDR1 SGHRS, CDR2 YFSETQ. The CDR3 is 14 residues long. CDR3 bases: TGTGCCAGCAGCTTCCCGACAGACTCCCATGGCTACACCTTC. Protein product: CASSFPTDSHGYTF.

A remark on this clonotype: The conserved phenylalanine or tryptophan normally closing the CDR3 is absent here, so this likely arose from a read error. V is TRBV20-1 and J is TRBJ1-1; TRBD1 is a possible D gene (5 bases). The CDR3 length is 15 residues. Trimming cost V 0 bases and J 4 bases, with 15 bases left between them. CDR1 is DFQATT, CDR2 SNEGSKA, per germline (reference sequence). CDR3 DNA: TGCAGTGCTAGAGATCGGGCCACAGGTGTCACTGAAGCTTTCTGT. Its translation is CSARDRATGVTEAFC.

V and J are TRBV29-1 and TRBJ2-7; 10 bases line up with TRBD1. J gave up 2 bases and V 8 bases, and 3 bases lay outside the gene matches. The CDR3 has 12 residues. CDR1 SQVTM and CDR2 ANQGSEA come from the germline V gene. The CDR3 bases are TGCAGCTTAGGACAGGGGGCCTACGAGCAGTACTTC. Its protein is CSLGQGAYEQYF.

To note about this clonotype: A much larger clone lies one base from this, so it may be a read error. The chain combines TRBV19 with TRBJ2-7; D is perhaps TRBD2 (7 bases). V was clipped by 11 bases and J by 0 bases, with 20 bases between them. This CDR3 comprises 15 residues. Germline CDR1 reads LNHDA; CDR2 reads SQIVND (reference sequence). CDR3 protein: CAGRGTTSHSYEQYF. The DNA of the CDR3 is TGTGCCGGCAGGGGAACGACTAGCCACTCCTACGAGCAGTACTTC.

The chain combines TRBV10-3 with TRBJ1-6; 9 bases align to TRBD1. CDR1 is ENHRY, CDR2 SYGVKD, per germline. The CDR3 consists of 14 residues. J was trimmed by 10 bases and V by 10 bases; bases with no gene match: 11. CDR3 sequence (DNA): TGTGCCAGCCATCTCGGACAGGGGAGCTCACCCCTCCACTTT. It codes for CASHLGQGSSPLHF.

This clonotype was seen many times. This sequence joins TRBV10-3 and TRBJ1-2; D uncertain. The germline CDR1 and CDR2 sequences are ENHRY and SYGVKD. V was pared by 2 bases and J by 2 bases, with 15 bases between. The length of the CDR3 is 16 residues. CDR3 DNA: TGTGCCATCAGTGAGCCCCATGGAGGGAAGAACTATGGCTACACCTTC. Protein sequence: CAISEPHGGKNYGYTF.

As to this clonotype: Since the CDR3 does not end with the conserved phenylalanine or tryptophan, this likely comes from a read error. The chain recombines TRBV7-8 with TRBJ1-5; D perhaps matches TRBD1 (5 bases). Deletions cut 5 bases from V and 6 bases from J, with 8 bases between. There are 12 residues in the CDR3. Germline V gene lookup returns CDR1 SGHVS and CDR2 FQNEAQ. CDR3 sequence: CASSGARQPQHS. CDR3 DNA sequence: TGTGCCAGCAGCGGGGCTCGTCAGCCCCAGCATTCT.

There are many counts of this clonotype. The chain couples TRBV7-8 to TRBJ1-5; D gene uncertain. Germline V CDR1 and CDR2: SGHVS, FQNEAQ. With 1 base removed from V and 9 bases from J, the gap between germline ends came to 10 bases. The CDR3 sequence is 13 residues long. DNA of the CDR3: TGTGCCAGCAGCTTAGGTTCTCCCGGGCCCCAGCATTTT. This encodes CASSLGSPGPQHF.

This clonotype was counted at least ten times. The rearrangement links TRBV2 to TRBJ1-1, with D maybe TRBD1 (6 bases). The V and J ends lost 8 bases and 1 base respectively, with 11 bases between them. The CDR3 loop spans 13 amino acids. Germline-derived CDR1 and CDR2 are SNHLY and FYNNEI. The chain's CDR3 is CASLRGENTEAFF. The CDR3 DNA sequence: TGTGCCAGCCTCAGGGGTGAGAACACTGAAGCTTTCTTT. Complete variable domain (other parts from reference TRBV2 and TRBJ1-1): EPEVTQTPSHQVTQMGQEVILRCVPISNHLYFYWYRQILGQKVEFLVSFYNNEISEKSEIFDDQFSVERPDGSNFTLKIRSTKLEDSAMYFCASLRGENTEAFFGQGTRLTVV.

The gene calls are TRBV7-8 and TRBJ1-5; a possible D gene is TRBD1 (5 bases). V lost 11 bases to trimming and J lost 9 bases, with 17 bases between them. This CDR3 is built from 12 residues. CDR1 SGHVS and CDR2 FQNEAQ come from the germline V gene. CDR3 coding DNA: TGTGCCTGGAGTGTACGGGGGGGGCCCCAGCATTTT. It codes for CAWSVRGGPQHF.

Note on this clonotype: A read error is possible here, since a much larger clone lies one base away. The gene calls are TRBV19 and TRBJ2-5; D unclear. V was cut by 3 bases and J by 1 base, with 9 bases left in between. The CDR3 consists of 14 residues. The germline V gene has CDR1 LNHDA and CDR2 SQIVND (reference sequence). The DNA for the CDR3 is TGTGCCAGTAGTATCTGGGCCCCCCAAGAGACCCAGTACTTC. This translates into CASSIWAPQETQYF.

The table lists this clonotype with a few counts. The rearrangement links TRBV6-2 or TRBV6-3 to TRBJ1-2; D remains unclear. Germline V CDR1 and CDR2: MNHEY, SVGEGT. CDR3 size: 10 residues. The germline V and J ends were trimmed by 8 bases and 7 bases, with 8 bases remaining between them. CDR3 sequence (DNA): TGTGCCAGCGGACTGGCTGGCTACACCTTC. Its translation is CASGLAGYTF.

This clonotype was found many times. The chain recombines TRBV29-1 with TRBJ1-2, with TRBD1 identical over 7 bases. The CDR3 spans 14 residues. Germline CDR1 and CDR2: SQVTM and ANQGSEA. V was clipped by 3 bases and J by 0 bases; unmatched bases: 4. The CDR3 sequence: CSVDTGTANYGYTF. The CDR3 DNA reads TGCAGCGTTGACACCGGGACAGCTAACTATGGCTACACCTTC.

This clonotype was seen at least ten times. The J gene is TRBJ1-6, the V gene TRBV7-2; D remains ambiguous. Deletions cut 1 base from V and 7 bases from J, with 11 bases between. Germline CDR1 SGHTA, CDR2 FQGNSA. This CDR3 comprises 15 residues. CDR3 amino acids: CASSLVSQRNSPLHF. The CDR3 nucleotides read TGTGCCAGCAGCTTAGTATCACAGAGGAATTCACCCCTCCACTTT.

On this clonotype: The DNA is left out, because the CDR3 cannot be placed on it with certainty; the CDR3 is given as TCRdb lists it. The CDR3 sequence: CASSIYLCSVEGDNPYEQYF. The chain recombines TRBV25-1 with TRBJ2-7; TRBD1 was called by the table and not checked on the DNA. Germline V gene sequence: CDR1 MGHDK, CDR2 SYGVNS. Termini included, the CDR3 measures 20 amino acids.

This clonotype was observed a single time. The junction does not match germline at one end; this may be a read error. This CDR3 reads CASSRLGGETKYF. In DNA, the CDR3 is TGTGCCAGCAGTCGATTGGGGGGGGAGACCAAGTACTTC. This sequence joins TRBV2 and TRBJ2-5, with 7 bases that match TRBD2. The germline V gene encodes CDR1 SNHLY and CDR2 FYNNEI. The CDR3 runs to 13 residues.

The V call is TRBV7-2, the J call TRBJ1-6; weak D call: TRBD1 (6 bases). The germline V gene encodes CDR1 SGHTA and CDR2 FQGNSA. The CDR3 length is 14 residues. Trimming cost V 5 bases and J 11 bases, with 16 bases left between them. The CDR3 nucleotides read TGTGCCAGCAGCCCCCAGGGGCAGGGGACACCCCTCCACTTT. Translation gives CASSPQGQGTPLHF.